This entry features one TCR beta chain sequence. No antigen is known for it. This CDR3 comprises 16 residues. Trimming removed 4 bases from V and 6 bases from J, with 21 bases in between. Per germline, CDR1 SGHRS and CDR2 YFSETQ. The sample comes from a study of T cells in Graves' hyperthyroidism and ophthalmopathy. For the study at large: Any treatment followed the collection of peripheral blood at initial diagnosis. Study results and limitations: Prediction of ophthalmopathy progression came a median around 6 months pre-onset.

TCR beta CDR3 regions were amplified from RNA. The HTBI primer set drove a first-round RT-PCR of the TCR CDR3. From the multiplex PCR reads, TCRdb called clonotypes with MiXCR, one entry per CDR3 protein. Of hundreds of thousands of distinct CDR3 sequences listed, 15% to 20% are singletons. The receptor's source is a woman aged 30 to 39 with Graves' hyperthyroidism. The chain recombines TRBV5-1 with TRBJ2-3; D is undetermined. Sequencing was performed on blood. The CDR3 DNA is TGCGCCAGCAGCCTCGGCGTTTGGGGTCTCACGGATACGCAGTATTTT. This encodes CASSLGVWGLTDTQYF.